The clone carrying this T cell receptor beta chain occurred a few times. What it binds is unknown. The ends were cut back, 7 bases at V and 0 bases at J, with 12 bases in the middle. CDR1 and CDR2 from the germline V gene are MNHEY and SMNVEV (reference sequence). CDR3 size: 14 residues. Libraries were prepared by immunoSEQ multiplex PCR; TCRdb keeps only in-frame clonotypes and omits some of them. The sample lists about 15,000 clones; over 75% were seen once. This entry comes from a study of OX40 agonist ivuxolimab in advanced cancers. Points from the study as a whole: There were, on average, more expanded clones in CD8+ T cells than in CD4+.

This sample comprised CD4+ or CD8+ T cells sorted from blood, obtained in a trial of the OX40 agonist ivuxolimab. The source is an adult with an advanced solid tumor such as melanoma, head and neck, liver or kidney cancer. This chain uses TRBV27 with TRBJ1-1; no firm D call. CDR3 coding DNA: TGTGCCAGCATGGGGAGACGGATGAACACTGAAGCTTTCTTT. Its translation: CASMGRRMNTEAFF.